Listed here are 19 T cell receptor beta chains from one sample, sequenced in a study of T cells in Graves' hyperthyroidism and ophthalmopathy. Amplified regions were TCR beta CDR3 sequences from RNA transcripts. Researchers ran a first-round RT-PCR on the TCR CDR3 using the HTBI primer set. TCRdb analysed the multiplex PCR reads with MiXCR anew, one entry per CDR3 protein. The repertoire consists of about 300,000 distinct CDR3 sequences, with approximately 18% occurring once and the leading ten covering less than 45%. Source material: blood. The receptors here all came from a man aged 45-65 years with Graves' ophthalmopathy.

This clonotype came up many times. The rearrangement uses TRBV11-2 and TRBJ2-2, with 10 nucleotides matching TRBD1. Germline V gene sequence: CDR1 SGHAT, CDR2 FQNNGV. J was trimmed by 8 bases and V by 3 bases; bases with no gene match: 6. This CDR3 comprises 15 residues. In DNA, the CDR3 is TGTGCCAGCAGCTTGACAGGGGGCAGGGCGGGGGAGCTGTTTTTT. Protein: CASSLTGGRAGELFF.

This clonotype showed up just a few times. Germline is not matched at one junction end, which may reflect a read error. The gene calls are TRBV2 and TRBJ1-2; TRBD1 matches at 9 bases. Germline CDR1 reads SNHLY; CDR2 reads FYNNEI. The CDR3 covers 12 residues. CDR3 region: CASSRTGDGCTF. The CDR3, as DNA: TGTGCCAGCAGTCGGACAGGGGATGGCTGCACCTTC. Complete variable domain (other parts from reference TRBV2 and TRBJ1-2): EPEVTQTPSHQVTQMGQEVILRCVPISNHLYFYWYRQILGQKVEFLVSFYNNEISEKSEIFDDQFSVERPDGSNFTLKIRSTKLEDSAMYFCASSRTGDGCTFGSGTRLTVV.

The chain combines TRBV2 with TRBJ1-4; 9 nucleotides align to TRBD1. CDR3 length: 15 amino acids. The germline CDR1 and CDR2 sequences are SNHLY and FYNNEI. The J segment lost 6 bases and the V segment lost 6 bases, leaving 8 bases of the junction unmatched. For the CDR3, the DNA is TGTGCCAGCAGATTTACAGGGGGCTTTGATGAAAAACTGTTTTTT. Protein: CASRFTGGFDEKLFF.

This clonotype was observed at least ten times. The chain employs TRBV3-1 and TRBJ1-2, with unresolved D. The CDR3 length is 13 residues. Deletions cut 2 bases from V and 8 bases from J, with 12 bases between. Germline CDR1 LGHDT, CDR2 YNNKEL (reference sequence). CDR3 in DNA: TGTGCCAGCAGCCAACAGTGGGTGTTCGGCTACACCTTC. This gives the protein CASSQQWVFGYTF.

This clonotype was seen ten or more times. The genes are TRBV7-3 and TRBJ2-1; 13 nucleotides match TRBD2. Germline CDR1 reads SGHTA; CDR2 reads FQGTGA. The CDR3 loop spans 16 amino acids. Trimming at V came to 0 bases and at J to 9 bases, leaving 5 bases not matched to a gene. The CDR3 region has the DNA TGTGCCAGCAGCTTAACTACTAGCGGGAGGGCCGGTGAGCAGTTCTTC. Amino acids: CASSLTTSGRAGEQFF. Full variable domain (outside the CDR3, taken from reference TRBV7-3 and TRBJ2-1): GAGVSQTPSNKVTEKGKYVELRCDPISGHTALYWYRQSLGQGPEFLIYFQGTGAADDSGLPNDRFFAVRPEGSVSTLKIQRTERGDSAVYLCASSLTTSGRAGEQFFGPGTRLTVL.

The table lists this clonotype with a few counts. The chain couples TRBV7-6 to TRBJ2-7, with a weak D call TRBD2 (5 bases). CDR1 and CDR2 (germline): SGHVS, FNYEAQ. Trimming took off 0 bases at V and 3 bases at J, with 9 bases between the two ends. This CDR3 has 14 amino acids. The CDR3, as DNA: TGTGCCAGCAGCTTAGCCGGGGTCGGCTACGAGCAGTACTTC. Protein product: CASSLAGVGYEQYF.

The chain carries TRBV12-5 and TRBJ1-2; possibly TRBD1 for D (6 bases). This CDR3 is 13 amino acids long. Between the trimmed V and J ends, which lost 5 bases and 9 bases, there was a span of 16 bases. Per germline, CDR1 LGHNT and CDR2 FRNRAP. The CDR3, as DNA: TGTGCTAGTGGTCAACAGGGTTCAGGAAGCTACACCTTC. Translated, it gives CASGQQGSGSYTF.

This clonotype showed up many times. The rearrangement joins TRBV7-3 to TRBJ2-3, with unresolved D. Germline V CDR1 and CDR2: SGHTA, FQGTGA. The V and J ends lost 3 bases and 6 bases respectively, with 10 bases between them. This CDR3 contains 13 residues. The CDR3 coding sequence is TGTGCCAGCAGCTTCGGTGGGATCGATACGCAGTATTTT. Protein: CASSFGGIDTQYF.

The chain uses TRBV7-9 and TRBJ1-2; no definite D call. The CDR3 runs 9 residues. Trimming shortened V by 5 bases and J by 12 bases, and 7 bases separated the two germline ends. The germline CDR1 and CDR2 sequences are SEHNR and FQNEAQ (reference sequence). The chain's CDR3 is CASSPPDTF. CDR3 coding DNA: TGTGCCAGCAGCCCCCCGGACACCTTC.

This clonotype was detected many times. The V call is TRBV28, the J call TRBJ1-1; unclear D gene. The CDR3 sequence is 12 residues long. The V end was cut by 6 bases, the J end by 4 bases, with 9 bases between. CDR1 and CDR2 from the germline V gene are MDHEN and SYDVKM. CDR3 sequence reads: CASSVKVTEAFF. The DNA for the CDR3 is TGTGCCAGCAGCGTTAAAGTCACTGAAGCTTTCTTT.

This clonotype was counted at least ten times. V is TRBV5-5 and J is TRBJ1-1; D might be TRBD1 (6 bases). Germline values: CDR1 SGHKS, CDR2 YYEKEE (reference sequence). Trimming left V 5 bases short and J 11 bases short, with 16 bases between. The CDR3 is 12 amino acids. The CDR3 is CASSTQGGEAFF. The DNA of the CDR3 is TGTGCCAGCAGTACACAGGGCGGTGAGGCTTTCTTT.

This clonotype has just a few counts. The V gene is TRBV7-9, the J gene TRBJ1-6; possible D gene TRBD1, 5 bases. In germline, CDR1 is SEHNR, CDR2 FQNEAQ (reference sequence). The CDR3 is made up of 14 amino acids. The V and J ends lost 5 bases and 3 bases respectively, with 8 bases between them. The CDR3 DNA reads TGTGCCAGCAGCCTGACAGTCTATAATTCACCCCTCCACTTT. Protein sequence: CASSLTVYNSPLHF.

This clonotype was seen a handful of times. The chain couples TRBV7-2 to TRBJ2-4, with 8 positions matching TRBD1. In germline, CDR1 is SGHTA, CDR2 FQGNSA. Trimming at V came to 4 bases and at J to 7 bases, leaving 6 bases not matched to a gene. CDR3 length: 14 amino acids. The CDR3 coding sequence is TGTGCCAGCAGCTCGCCGGGACAGGATAACATTCAGTACTTC. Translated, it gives CASSSPGQDNIQYF.

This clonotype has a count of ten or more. This chain's CDR3 is CSVEVAAGGTEAFF. CDR3 nucleotides: TGCAGCGTTGAAGTAGCGGCAGGAGGCACTGAAGCTTTCTTT. The chain carries TRBV29-1 and TRBJ1-1; no firm D call. The CDR3 is 14 residues long. Per the germline V gene, CDR1 is SQVTM and CDR2 is ANQGSEA. V was shortened by 1 base and J by 4 bases, with 13 bases between the two germline ends.

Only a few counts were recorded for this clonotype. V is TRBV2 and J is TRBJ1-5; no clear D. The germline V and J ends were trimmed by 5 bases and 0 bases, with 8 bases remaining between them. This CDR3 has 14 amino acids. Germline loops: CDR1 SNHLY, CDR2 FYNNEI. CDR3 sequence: CASSKGSSNQPQHF. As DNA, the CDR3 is TGTGCCAGCAGTAAAGGATCTAGCAATCAGCCCCAGCATTTT.

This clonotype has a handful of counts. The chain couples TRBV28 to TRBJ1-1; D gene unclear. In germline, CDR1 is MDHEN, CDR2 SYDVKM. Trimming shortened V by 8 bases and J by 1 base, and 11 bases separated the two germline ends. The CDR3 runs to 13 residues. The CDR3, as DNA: TGTGCCAGCGTTCCTACGGGGAACACTGAAGCTTTCTTT. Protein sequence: CASVPTGNTEAFF.

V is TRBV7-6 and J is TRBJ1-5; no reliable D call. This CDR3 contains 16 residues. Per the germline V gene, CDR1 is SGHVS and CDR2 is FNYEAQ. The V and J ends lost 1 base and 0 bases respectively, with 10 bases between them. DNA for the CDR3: TGTGCCAGCAGCTTAGGGGCAGCGGATAGCAATCAGCCCCAGCATTTT. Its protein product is CASSLGAADSNQPQHF.

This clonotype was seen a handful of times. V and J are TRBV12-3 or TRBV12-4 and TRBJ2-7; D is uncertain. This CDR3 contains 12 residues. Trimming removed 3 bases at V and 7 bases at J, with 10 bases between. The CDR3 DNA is TGTGCCAGCAGTTTCGCGCCTGGGGAGCAGTACTTC. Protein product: CASSFAPGEQYF.

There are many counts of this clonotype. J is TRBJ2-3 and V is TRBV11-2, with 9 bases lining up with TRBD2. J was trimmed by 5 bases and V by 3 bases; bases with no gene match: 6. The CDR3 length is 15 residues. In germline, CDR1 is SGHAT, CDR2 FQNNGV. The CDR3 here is CASSLAGGPVDTQYF. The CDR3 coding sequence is TGTGCCAGCAGCTTGGCGGGAGGGCCAGTAGATACGCAGTATTTT.